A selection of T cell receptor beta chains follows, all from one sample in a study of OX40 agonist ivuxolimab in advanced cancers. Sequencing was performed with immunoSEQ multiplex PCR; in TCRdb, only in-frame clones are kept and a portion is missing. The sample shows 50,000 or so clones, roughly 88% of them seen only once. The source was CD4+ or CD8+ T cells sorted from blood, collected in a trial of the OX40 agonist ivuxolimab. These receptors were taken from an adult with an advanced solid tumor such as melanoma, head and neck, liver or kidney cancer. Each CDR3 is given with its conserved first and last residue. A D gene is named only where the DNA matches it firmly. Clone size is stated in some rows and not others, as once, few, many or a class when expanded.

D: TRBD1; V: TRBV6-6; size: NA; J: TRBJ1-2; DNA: TGTGCCAGCAGTAAAGGACAGGGGGTCTATGGCTACACCTTC; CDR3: CASSKGQGVYGYTF
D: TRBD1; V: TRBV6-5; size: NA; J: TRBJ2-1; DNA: TGTGCCAGCAGTTACGACAGGGCCTCCTACAATGAGCAGTTCTTC; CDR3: CASSYDRASYNEQFF
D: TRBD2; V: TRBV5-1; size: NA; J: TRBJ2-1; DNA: TGCGCCAGCAGCTTGGGTCTAGCGGGAGGTTACAATGAGCAGTTCTTC; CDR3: CASSLGLAGGYNEQFF
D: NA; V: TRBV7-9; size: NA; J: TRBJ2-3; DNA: TGTGCCAGCAGCTTTAATTCAGATACGCAGTATTTT; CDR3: CASSFNSDTQYF
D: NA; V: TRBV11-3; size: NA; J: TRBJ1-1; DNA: TGTGCCAGCAGCCCCGTCATGAACACTGAAGCTTTCTTT; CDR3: CASSPVMNTEAFF
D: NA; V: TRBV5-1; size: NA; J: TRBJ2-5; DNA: TGCGCCAGCAGCTTGGGGGACATTACCATTGGAGAGACCCAGTACTTC; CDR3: CASSLGDITIGETQYF
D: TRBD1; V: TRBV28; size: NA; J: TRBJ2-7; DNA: TGTGCCAGCAGACAGTACCGGGACAGGGTCTACGAGCAGTACTTC; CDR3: CASRQYRDRVYEQYF
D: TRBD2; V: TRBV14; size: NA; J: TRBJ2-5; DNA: TGTGCCAGCAGGCCTAGCGGGAGCCCGGGGGAGACCCAGTACTTC; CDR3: CASRPSGSPGETQYF
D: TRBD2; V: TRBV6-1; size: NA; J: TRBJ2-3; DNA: TGTGCCAGCAGTGAAGGGTCTGGCGGGAGGGCCAGAGATACGCAGTATTTT; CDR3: CASSEGSGGRARDTQYF
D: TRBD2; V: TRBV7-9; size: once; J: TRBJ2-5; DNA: TGTGCCGGGGGACGGACTAGCGGGCGTCAGGGGCAAGAGACCCAGTACTTC; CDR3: CAGGRTSGRQGQETQYF
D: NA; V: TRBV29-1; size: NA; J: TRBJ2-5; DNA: TGCAGCGTTGAACCTCTAGGGGGGGGGACCCAGTACTTC; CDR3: CSVEPLGGGTQYF
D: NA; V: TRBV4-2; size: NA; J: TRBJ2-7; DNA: TGTGCCAGCAGCCAAGCGCGTCAGGTAGCCTACGAGCAGTACTTC; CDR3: CASSQARQVAYEQYF
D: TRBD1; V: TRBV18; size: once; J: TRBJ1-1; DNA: TGTGCCAGCTCACCAATACCGGGACAGGGGAACACTGAAGCTTTCTTT; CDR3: CASSPIPGQGNTEAFF
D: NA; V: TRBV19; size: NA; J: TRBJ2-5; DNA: TGTGCCAGTAGTGTAGACGGCCAAGAGACCCAGTACTTC; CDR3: CASSVDGQETQYF
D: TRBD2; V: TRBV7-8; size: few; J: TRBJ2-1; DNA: TGTGCCAGCAGCTTAGCATGGACTAGCAGCTACAATGAGCAGTTCTTC; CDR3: CASSLAWTSSYNEQFF
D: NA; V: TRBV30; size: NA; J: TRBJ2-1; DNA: TGTGCCTGGAGTGTAACTAGCCAGGGAACCCAGTTCTTC; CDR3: CAWSVTSQGTQFF
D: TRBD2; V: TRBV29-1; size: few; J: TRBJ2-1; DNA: TGCAGCGTTTTAGGGGCTAGCGGGAGAGATGAGCAGTTCTTC; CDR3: CSVLGASGRDEQFF
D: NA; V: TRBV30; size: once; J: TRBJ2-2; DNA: TGTGCCTGGAGTGTCGTGGGCCCCGGGGAGCTGTTTTTT; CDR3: CAWSVVGPGELFF
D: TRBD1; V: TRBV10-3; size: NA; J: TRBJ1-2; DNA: TGTGCCATCAGTGACGTTAATGACAGGGGCGAAGATGGCTACACCTTC; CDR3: CAISDVNDRGEDGYTF
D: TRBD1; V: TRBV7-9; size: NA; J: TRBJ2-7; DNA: TGTGCCAGCAGCCCAGGGACAGGGATTTTCCACGAGCAGTACTTC; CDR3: CASSPGTGIFHEQYF
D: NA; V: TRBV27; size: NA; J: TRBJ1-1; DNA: TGTGCCAGCAGTCTAACAGGGAACACTGAAGCTTTCTTT; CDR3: CASSLTGNTEAFF
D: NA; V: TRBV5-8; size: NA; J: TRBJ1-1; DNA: TGTGCCAGCAGCCCGCGGCAGGGGTCGACCATGAACACTGAAGCTTTCTTT; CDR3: CASSPRQGSTMNTEAFF
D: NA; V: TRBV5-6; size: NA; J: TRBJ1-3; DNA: TGTGCCAGCAGCCCTCCGTGGGGTGCTGGAAACACCATATATTTT; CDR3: CASSPPWGAGNTIYF
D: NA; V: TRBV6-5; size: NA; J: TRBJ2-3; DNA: TGTGCCAGCAGTCCGCACCCAGATACGCAGTATTTT; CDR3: CASSPHPDTQYF
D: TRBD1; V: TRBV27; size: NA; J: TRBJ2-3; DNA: TGTGCCAGCAGCCCCGGGACAGGGGGCACAGATACGCAGTATTTT; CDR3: CASSPGTGGTDTQYF
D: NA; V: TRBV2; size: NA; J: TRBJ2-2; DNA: TGTGCCAGCAGCGGGATCGAGAGGGCCGGGGAGCTGTTTTTT; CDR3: CASSGIERAGELFF